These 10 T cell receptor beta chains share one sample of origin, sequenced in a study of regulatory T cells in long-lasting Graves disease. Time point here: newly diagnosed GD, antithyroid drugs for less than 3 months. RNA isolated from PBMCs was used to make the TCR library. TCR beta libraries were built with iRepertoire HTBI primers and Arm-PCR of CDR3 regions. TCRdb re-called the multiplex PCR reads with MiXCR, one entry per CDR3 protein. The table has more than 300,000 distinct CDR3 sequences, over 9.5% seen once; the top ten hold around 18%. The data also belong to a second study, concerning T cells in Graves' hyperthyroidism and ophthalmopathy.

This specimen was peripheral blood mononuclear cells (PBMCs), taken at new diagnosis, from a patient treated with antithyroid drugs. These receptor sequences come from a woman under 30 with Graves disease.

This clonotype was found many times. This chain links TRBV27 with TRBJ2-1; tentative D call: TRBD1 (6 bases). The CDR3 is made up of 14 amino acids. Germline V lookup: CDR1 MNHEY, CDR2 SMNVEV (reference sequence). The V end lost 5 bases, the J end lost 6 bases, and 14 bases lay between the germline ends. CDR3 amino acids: CASSLLGRGNEQFF. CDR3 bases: TGTGCCAGCAGTCTACTAGGCAGGGGCAATGAGCAGTTCTTC.

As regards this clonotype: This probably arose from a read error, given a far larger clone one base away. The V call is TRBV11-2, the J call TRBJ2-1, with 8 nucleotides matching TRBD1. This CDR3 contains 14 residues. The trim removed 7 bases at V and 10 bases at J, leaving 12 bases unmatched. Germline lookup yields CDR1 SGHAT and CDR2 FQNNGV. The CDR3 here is CASTFTGGTYEQFF. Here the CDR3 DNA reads TGTGCCAGCACCTTCACAGGGGGTACCTACGAGCAGTTCTTC.

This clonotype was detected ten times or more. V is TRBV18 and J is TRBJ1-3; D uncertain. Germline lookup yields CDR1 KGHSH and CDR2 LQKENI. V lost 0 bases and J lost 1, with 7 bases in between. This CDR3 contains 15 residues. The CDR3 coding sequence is TGTGCCAGCTCACCACCGTCACGGTCTGGAAACACCATATATTTT. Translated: CASSPPSRSGNTIYF.

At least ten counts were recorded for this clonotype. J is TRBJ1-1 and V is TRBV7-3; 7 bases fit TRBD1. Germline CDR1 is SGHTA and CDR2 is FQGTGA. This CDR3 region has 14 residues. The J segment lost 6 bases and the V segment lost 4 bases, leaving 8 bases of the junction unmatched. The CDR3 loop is CASSYDRDGAEAFF. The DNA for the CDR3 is TGTGCCAGCAGCTACGACAGGGATGGCGCTGAAGCTTTCTTT.

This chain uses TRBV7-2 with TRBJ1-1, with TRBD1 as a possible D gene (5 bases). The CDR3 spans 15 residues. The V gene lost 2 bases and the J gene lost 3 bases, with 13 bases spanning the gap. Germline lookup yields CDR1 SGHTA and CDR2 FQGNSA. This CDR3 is CASSLIGLGDTEAFF. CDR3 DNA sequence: TGTGCCAGCAGCTTAATAGGGCTAGGGGACACTGAAGCTTTCTTT.

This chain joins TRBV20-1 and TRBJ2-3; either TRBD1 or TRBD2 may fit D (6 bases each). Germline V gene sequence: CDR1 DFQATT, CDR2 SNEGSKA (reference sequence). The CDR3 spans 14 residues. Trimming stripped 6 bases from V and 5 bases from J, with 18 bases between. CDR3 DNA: TGCAGTGCCCGAGCTGGGGGGCGAGGAGATACGCAGTATTTT. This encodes CSARAGGRGDTQYF.

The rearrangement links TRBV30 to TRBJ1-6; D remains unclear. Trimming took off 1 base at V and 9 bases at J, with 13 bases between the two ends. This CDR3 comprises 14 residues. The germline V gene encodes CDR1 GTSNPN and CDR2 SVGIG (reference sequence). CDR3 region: CAWSARTSGSPLHF. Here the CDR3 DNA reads TGTGCCTGGAGTGCTCGGACGTCGGGTTCACCCCTCCACTTT. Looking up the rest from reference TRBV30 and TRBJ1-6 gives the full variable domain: SQTIHQWPATLVQPVGSPLSLECTVEGTSNPNLYWYRQAAGRGLQLLFYSVGIGQISSEVPQNLSASRPQDRQFILSSKKLLLSDSGFYLCAWSARTSGSPLHFGNGTRLTVT.

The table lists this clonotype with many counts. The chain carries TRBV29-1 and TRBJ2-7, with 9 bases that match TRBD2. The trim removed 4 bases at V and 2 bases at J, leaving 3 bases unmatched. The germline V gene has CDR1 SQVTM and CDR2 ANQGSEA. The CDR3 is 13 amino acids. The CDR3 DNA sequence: TGCAGCGTTGGGACTAGCGAACCCTACGAGCAGTACTTC. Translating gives CSVGTSEPYEQYF.

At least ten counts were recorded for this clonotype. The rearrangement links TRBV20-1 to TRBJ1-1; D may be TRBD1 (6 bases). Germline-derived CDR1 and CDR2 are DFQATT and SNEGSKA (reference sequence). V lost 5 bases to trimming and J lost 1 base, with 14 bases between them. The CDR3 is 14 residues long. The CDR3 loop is CSALGGTTNTEAFF. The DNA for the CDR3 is TGCAGTGCTCTGGGTGGGACAACGAACACTGAAGCTTTCTTT.

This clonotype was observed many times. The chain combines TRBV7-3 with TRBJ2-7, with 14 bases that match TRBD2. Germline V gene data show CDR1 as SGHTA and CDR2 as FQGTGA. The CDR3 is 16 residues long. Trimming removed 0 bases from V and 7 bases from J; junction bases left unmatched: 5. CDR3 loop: CASSLTGTSGSGEQYF. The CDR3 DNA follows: TGTGCCAGCAGCTTAACCGGGACTAGCGGGAGCGGGGAGCAGTACTTC.